Following are 29 T cell receptor beta chains from one sample sequenced in a study of shared clonotypes between healthy human individuals. Positively selected for CCR7, the CD45RO-negative cells used as naive CD8 cells excluded terminally differentiated effector memory CD45RA+ cells. Clones were sequenced by immunoSEQ multiplex PCR, and TCRdb holds only the in-frame ones, with some missing. The data hold some 2 million clones, with roughly 95% observed a single time. The sample comprised naive CD8+ T cells sorted from blood. These receptors came from a man between 18 and 29 years old in good health.

The chain uses TRBV12-2 and TRBJ2-5; the DNA was not used to check the table's D call, TRBD2. TRBV12-2 is a pseudogene locus. The CDR3 totals 13 residues. This chain's CDR3 is CASRLASQETQYF. The CDR3, as DNA: TGTGCAAGTCGCTTAGCGTCTCAAGAGACCCAGTACTTC.

V is TRBV7-9 and J is TRBJ2-3, with D unresolved. Germline values: CDR1 SEHNR, CDR2 FQNEAQ (reference sequence). Trimming took off 5 bases at V and 0 bases at J, with 12 bases between the two ends. This CDR3 has 15 amino acids. In DNA, the CDR3 is TGTGCCAGCAGCGCGCCGGTTACTAGCACAGATACGCAGTATTTT. Protein: CASSAPVTSTDTQYF.

V gene TRBV15 combines with J gene TRBJ2-1; 10 nucleotides line up with TRBD1. Germline V gene sequence: CDR1 LNHNV, CDR2 YYDKDF (reference sequence). This CDR3 spans 16 amino acids. With 0 bases clipped from V and 10 bases from J, the junction kept 9 bases outside the gene matches. In DNA form, the CDR3 reads TGTGCCACCAGCAGAGAGTGGGGGACAGGGGTTTTAGAGCAGTTCTTC. This sequence encodes CATSREWGTGVLEQFF.

The rearrangement links TRBV30 to TRBJ2-7, with D unresolved. Per germline, CDR1 GTSNPN and CDR2 SVGIG (reference sequence). The V end lost 4 bases, the J end lost 7 bases, and 14 bases lay between the germline ends. This CDR3 comprises 12 residues. The CDR3 protein is CAWTLGLAEQYF. In DNA, the CDR3 is TGTGCCTGGACCTTAGGTTTGGCTGAGCAGTACTTC.

The V gene is TRBV5-6, the J gene TRBJ2-5, with TRBD1 matching 8 bases. CDR1 SGHDT and CDR2 YYEEEE come from the germline V gene. V trimming: 4 bases; J trimming: 4 bases; junction bases outside the gene matches: 9. There are 15 residues in the CDR3. CDR3 protein: CASSPGQGLGETQYF. CDR3 sequence (DNA): TGTGCCAGCAGCCCAGGACAGGGTTTAGGAGAGACCCAGTACTTC. Supplemented by reference TRBV5-6 and TRBJ2-5, the full variable domain reads DAGVTQSPTHLIKTRGQQVTLRCSPKSGHDTVSWYQQALGQGPQFIFQYYEEEERQRGNFPDRFSGHQFPNYSSELNVNALLLGDSALYLCASSPGQGLGETQYFGPGTRLLVL.

The rearrangement joins TRBV6-6 to TRBJ2-5, with 7 positions matching TRBD2. This CDR3 contains 16 residues. CDR1 is MNHNY and CDR2 is SVGAGI in the germline V gene (reference sequence). With V trimmed by 7 bases and J by 5 bases, 16 bases remained unmatched. CDR3: CASIPPSGAGGETQYF. The CDR3, as DNA: TGTGCCAGCATTCCACCCAGCGGGGCGGGTGGGGAGACCCAGTACTTC.

V and J are TRBV4-1 and TRBJ1-2, with D possibly TRBD1 on 5 matching bases. Looked up from germline, CDR1 is MGHRA and CDR2 is YSYEKL. V lost 0 bases and J 4 bases, leaving 12 bases between the germline ends. This CDR3 has 15 amino acids. CDR3 in amino acids: CASSQDQGLGYGYTF. The CDR3 nucleotides read TGCGCCAGCAGCCAAGACCAGGGTCTGGGCTATGGCTACACCTTC.

In nucleotides, the CDR3 is TGTGCCAGCAGCTTTGTCGAGACTCGACATGAGCAGTTCTTC. Translating it yields CASSFVETRHEQFF. The chain carries TRBV7-9 and TRBJ2-1; D gene uncertain. Germline V gene lookup returns CDR1 SEHNR and CDR2 FQNEAQ (reference sequence). The CDR3 is made up of 14 amino acids. V gave up 3 bases and J gave up 8 bases, with 14 bases separating them.

This clone was seen only once. The rearrangement links TRBV27 to TRBJ2-7; 9 bases agree with TRBD2. With 0 bases clipped from V and 5 bases from J, the junction kept 2 bases outside the gene matches. The germline gives CDR1 MNHEY, CDR2 SMNVEV (reference sequence). The CDR3 totals 14 residues. The CDR3 is CASSLSPSGDEQYF. The CDR3 coding sequence is TGTGCCAGCAGTTTATCCCCTAGCGGGGACGAGCAGTACTTC.

This clone is a singleton in its sample. The CDR3 DNA reads TGTGCCAGCAGCTCGGGACTTCTGCAAGATACGCAGTATTTT. This gives the protein CASSSGLLQDTQYF. V and J are TRBV13 and TRBJ2-3, with D possibly matching TRBD2 (6 bases). The CDR3 has 14 residues. V was shortened by 4 bases and J by 5 bases, with 13 bases between the two germline ends. CDR1 is PRHDT, CDR2 FYEKMQ, per germline (reference sequence).

The rearrangement joins TRBV5-1 to TRBJ2-1, with TRBD1 matching over 9 bases. V lost 2 bases, J lost 6 bases, and 12 bases stayed unmatched. The CDR3 is 17 residues long. In germline, CDR1 is SGHRS, CDR2 YFSETQ. For the CDR3, the DNA is TGCGCCAGCAGCTTTGAACCGGGACAGGGCGATTTCAATGAGCAGTTCTTC. Amino acid sequence: CASSFEPGQGDFNEQFF.

The chain couples TRBV9 to TRBJ1-6, with 8 bases matching TRBD1. This CDR3 comprises 15 residues. Per germline, CDR1 SGDLS and CDR2 YYNGEE. The V gene end was trimmed by 4 bases and the J gene end by 9 bases; junction bases not matched to a gene: 9. The CDR3 DNA is TGTGCCAGCAGCCCCGAAGGACAGGGAGTTTCACCCCTCCACTTT. Its protein product is CASSPEGQGVSPLHF.

The rearrangement joins TRBV7-2 to TRBJ1-2; 8 bases line up with TRBD1. Germline V CDR1 and CDR2: SGHTA, FQGNSA. The CDR3 is made up of 18 amino acids. V lost 4 bases to trimming and J lost 4 bases; unmatched junction nucleotides: 17. This CDR3 reads CASSSHVGGQGATYGYTF. CDR3 DNA: TGTGCCAGCAGCTCTCATGTCGGGGGGCAGGGGGCGACCTATGGCTACACCTTC.

The CDR3 DNA sequence: TGTGCCAGCAGTGTCGCGGGGGTTCACGAGCAGTACTTC. Protein sequence: CASSVAGVHEQYF. This rearrangement joins TRBV28 to TRBJ2-7, with 7 positions matching TRBD2. Germline loops: CDR1 MDHEN, CDR2 SYDVKM. The CDR3 is made up of 13 amino acids. V lost 5 bases to trimming and J lost 5 bases; unmatched junction nucleotides: 6.

This clone occurred once. The V call is TRBV5-6, the J call TRBJ1-2; 7 bases map to TRBD1. The CDR3 covers 13 residues. After removal of 4 bases from V and 6 bases from J, the junction contained 6 bases not matched to a gene. Germline loops: CDR1 SGHDT, CDR2 YYEEEE. The CDR3 coding sequence is TGTGCCAGCAGCGGGGGACAGAAAAATGGCTACACCTTC. Residues: CASSGGQKNGYTF.

J is TRBJ1-5 and V is TRBV19, with 7 bases aligning to TRBD1. The CDR3 runs to 13 residues. Losses at the gene ends were 6 bases for V and 7 bases for J; bases not matched to a gene: 6. The germline V gene encodes CDR1 LNHDA and CDR2 SQIVND (reference sequence). The CDR3 DNA is TGTGCCAGTAGCCAGACAGGGTGGCAGCCCCAGCATTTT. Translating gives CASSQTGWQPQHF.

Note on this clone: Other DNA sequences within the sample encode an identical CDR3. The rearrangement links TRBV4-3 to TRBJ2-7; D unclear. This CDR3 contains 14 residues. Germline lookup yields CDR1 LGHNA and CDR2 YSLEER. V lost 1 base to trimming and J lost 0 bases, with 7 bases between them. CDR3 bases: TGCGCCAGCAGCCAAGGGTACGGCTCCTACGAGCAGTACTTC. This encodes CASSQGYGSYEQYF.

The rearrangement uses TRBV19 and TRBJ1-6; D is unclear. The CDR3 extends over 13 amino acids. Germline lookup yields CDR1 LNHDA and CDR2 SQIVND (reference sequence). Trimming removed 8 bases from V and 7 bases from J, with 12 bases in between. The CDR3 spells CASFPVSNSPLHF. The CDR3 DNA sequence: TGTGCCAGTTTCCCCGTTTCGAATTCACCCCTCCACTTT.

The chain joins TRBV4-1 to TRBJ2-7, with TRBD2 as a possible D gene (5 bases). Germline assignment: CDR1 MGHRA and CDR2 YSYEKL. Trimming shortened V by 0 bases and J by 1 base, and 13 bases separated the two germline ends. The CDR3 is 16 amino acids. CDR3 region: CASSQDVEGYSYEQYF. For the CDR3, the DNA is TGCGCCAGCAGCCAAGATGTTGAGGGCTATTCCTACGAGCAGTACTTC.

The gene calls are TRBV4-3 and TRBJ2-3; TRBD1 aligns across 7 bases. The V gene end was trimmed by 0 bases and the J gene end by 1 base; junction bases not matched to a gene: 4. CDR1 and CDR2 from the germline V gene are LGHNA and YSLEER. The CDR3 is made up of 16 amino acids. The chain's CDR3 is CASSQDRTGGTDTQYF. The CDR3 coding sequence is TGCGCCAGCAGCCAAGATCGTACAGGGGGCACAGATACGCAGTATTTT.

Points on this clone: The same CDR3 also results from other DNA sequences found in this sample. V gene TRBV6-5 combines with J gene TRBJ2-7; D is unclear. This CDR3 spans 15 amino acids. Germline V gene sequence: CDR1 MNHEY, CDR2 SVGAGI. V was cut by 0 bases and J by 0 bases, with 9 bases left in between. DNA of the CDR3: TGTGCCAGCAGTTACTCGACTGGACCCTCCTACGAGCAGTACTTC. Translated: CASSYSTGPSYEQYF.

This clone has a single count. The chain joins TRBV27 to TRBJ1-5; D perhaps matches TRBD1 (6 bases). The CDR3 is made up of 16 amino acids. Germline lookup yields CDR1 MNHEY and CDR2 SMNVEV (reference sequence). Trimming took 2 bases from V and 3 from J, leaving 14 bases between them. The CDR3 reads CASSLVGGPSNQPQHF. The CDR3 DNA sequence: TGTGCCAGCAGTTTAGTAGGGGGACCTTCCAATCAGCCCCAGCATTTT.

V is TRBV28 and J is TRBJ2-7; D is unresolved. V lost 6 bases to trimming and J lost 0 bases, with 9 bases between them. Germline V gives CDR1 MDHEN, CDR2 SYDVKM. The CDR3 spans 13 residues. In nucleotides, the CDR3 is TGTGCCAGCAGACCCAGGAGCTCCTACGAGCAGTACTTC. It codes for CASRPRSSYEQYF.

The CDR3 DNA is TGCAGCGTTGAGTTCCCCGGGACTAGCGGGGGGGGGACCTACGAGCAGTACTTC. It yields the protein CSVEFPGTSGGGTYEQYF. This chain links TRBV29-1 with TRBJ2-7, with 16 bases that match TRBD2. V shed 3 bases and J 2 bases; nucleotides not matched to a gene: 10. This CDR3 is built from 18 residues. Germline V gives CDR1 SQVTM, CDR2 ANQGSEA.

Comment on this clone: The same CDR3 arises from other DNA sequences in this sample as well. The CDR3 region has the DNA TGTGCCAGCAGTTTAGGGGGTAACTATGGCTACACCTTC. Residues: CASSLGGNYGYTF. The chain employs TRBV27 and TRBJ1-2; possible D gene TRBD1, 5 bases. The CDR3 extends over 13 amino acids. Germline CDR1 reads MNHEY; CDR2 reads SMNVEV (reference sequence). Trimming shortened V by 2 bases and J by 1 base, and 5 bases separated the two germline ends.

The V call is TRBV7-6, the J call TRBJ2-6; 7 bases map to TRBD1. CDR3 length: 18 residues. Looked up from germline, CDR1 is SGHVS and CDR2 is FNYEAQ. The V segment lost 4 bases and the J segment 0 bases; nucleotides outside the gene matches: 9. The DNA of the CDR3 is TGTGCCAGCAGCTACGACAGGGTTGGGAGCTCTGGGGCCAACGTCCTGACTTTC. This codes for CASSYDRVGSSGANVLTF.

The table lists this clone with a count of one. This sample includes further DNA sequences coding for the same CDR3. The V and J genes are TRBV5-1 and TRBJ2-7; 13 nucleotides match TRBD2. The CDR3 spans 15 residues. V trimming: 2 bases; J trimming: 3 bases; junction bases outside the gene matches: 2. CDR1 SGHRS and CDR2 YFSETQ come from the germline V gene. CDR3 nucleotide sequence: TGCGCCAGCAGCTTCGGACTAGCGGGGGTCTACGAGCAGTACTTC. This gives the protein CASSFGLAGVYEQYF.

The chain is built from TRBV19 and TRBJ2-1, with D unclear. The length of the CDR3 is 14 residues. V lost 0 bases and J 6 bases, leaving 9 bases between the germline ends. Per germline, CDR1 LNHDA and CDR2 SQIVND (reference sequence). CDR3 loop: CASSIDGPGNEQFF. In DNA form, the CDR3 reads TGTGCCAGTAGTATAGATGGGCCAGGCAATGAGCAGTTCTTC.

The chain employs TRBV9 and TRBJ1-2; tentatively, D is TRBD1 (5 bases). Looked up from germline, CDR1 is SGDLS and CDR2 is YYNGEE. The length of the CDR3 is 19 residues. The V end was cut by 2 bases, the J end by 4 bases, with 27 bases between. The CDR3 DNA is TGTGCCAGCAGCGTGAATGAAGCTGTCGGCGGGGCCCTTAGCTATGGCTACACCTTC. Translating gives CASSVNEAVGGALSYGYTF.